What follows are 31 T cell receptor beta chains derived from one specimen sequenced in a study of cytomegalovirus exposure and HLA in healthy donors. PCR used 60 Vbeta primers and 13 Jbeta primers. Profiled with immunoSEQ multiplex PCR; TCRdb holds only in-frame clones, not every one. Of 90,000 or so clones in the sample, roughly four fifths were seen once. Specimen: PBMCs. The receptors were gathered from a man younger than 45 in good health and CMV-seropositive.

The genes are TRBV7-2 and TRBJ1-1; D is possibly TRBD1 (5 bases). Between the trimmed V and J ends, which lost 5 bases and 9 bases, there was a span of 13 bases. The CDR3 has 12 amino acids. The germline gives CDR1 SGHTA, CDR2 FQGNSA. The CDR3 reads CASSADTGKAFF. The CDR3 DNA is TGTGCCAGCAGCGCCGACACAGGAAAAGCTTTCTTT.

The chain links TRBV19 to TRBJ2-7, with a possible D match to TRBD1 (7 bases). V lost 6 bases, J lost 0 bases, and 15 bases lay in between. From germline, CDR1 is LNHDA and CDR2 SQIVND (reference sequence). This CDR3 is 15 amino acids long. CDR3 in DNA: TGTGCCAGTAGCCCCAGGGGGAGGAGCTCCTACGAGCAGTACTTC. Encoded protein: CASSPRGRSSYEQYF. The full variable domain, its missing parts supplied by reference TRBV19 and TRBJ2-7, is DGGITQSPKYLFRKEGQNVTLSCEQNLNHDAMYWYRQDPGQGLRLIYYSQIVNDFQKGDIAEGYSVSREKKESFPLTVTSAQKNPTAFYLCASSPRGRSSYEQYFGPGTRLTVT.

This clone was seen more than once but under ten times. The genes are TRBV19 and TRBJ1-1; D is unresolved. From germline, CDR1 is LNHDA and CDR2 SQIVND (reference sequence). This CDR3 is built from 13 residues. Trimming stripped 3 bases from V and 7 bases from J, with 12 bases between. CDR3 sequence: CASSIPGIVEAFF. As DNA, the CDR3 is TGTGCCAGTAGTATCCCGGGGATAGTTGAAGCTTTCTTT.

The chain is built from TRBV6-5 and TRBJ2-7, with 7 bases matching TRBD2. CDR1 MNHEY and CDR2 SVGAGI come from the germline V gene. With V trimmed by 6 bases and J by 2 bases, 4 bases remained unmatched. The CDR3 runs 13 residues. The CDR3 reads CASRQSGAYEQYF. In DNA form, the CDR3 reads TGTGCCAGCAGACAGAGCGGGGCCTACGAGCAGTACTTC.

In nucleotides, the CDR3 is TGTGCCAGCATTCCGGACAGGGGGATACTTTATGGCTACACCTTC. It specifies CASIPDRGILYGYTF. The rearrangement uses TRBV2 and TRBJ1-2; TRBD1 agrees at 10 bases. Germline V gives CDR1 SNHLY, CDR2 FYNNEI. Trimming at V came to 7 bases and at J to 5 bases, leaving 10 bases not matched to a gene. The CDR3 extends over 15 amino acids.

J is TRBJ2-1 and V is TRBV27; weak D call: TRBD2 (6 bases). Germline CDR1 is MNHEY and CDR2 is SMNVEV (reference sequence). This CDR3 region has 11 residues. Trimming pared 6 bases from V and 15 bases from J, leaving 15 bases between. CDR3 sequence: CASRTTGLAFF. In nucleotides, the CDR3 is TGTGCCAGCAGAACCACGGGACTCGCGTTCTTC.

The chain employs TRBV25-1 and TRBJ2-7, with 7 bases that match TRBD1. There are 15 residues in the CDR3. After removal of 1 base from V and 2 bases from J, the junction contained 5 bases not matched to a gene. Germline-derived CDR1 and CDR2 are MGHDK and SYGVNS. CDR3 residues: CASSESGQRPYEQYF. The DNA of the CDR3 is TGTGCCAGCAGTGAATCGGGACAGAGACCCTACGAGCAGTACTTC.

V gene TRBV7-9 combines with J gene TRBJ2-5, with 9 bases matching TRBD1. Germline V lookup: CDR1 SEHNR, CDR2 FQNEAQ (reference sequence). V shed 1 base, J shed 5 bases, and the junction held 5 bases outside the gene matches. The CDR3 has 15 residues. CDR3 region: CASSLDRGLGETQYF. CDR3 in DNA: TGTGCCAGCAGCTTAGACAGGGGGCTCGGGGAGACCCAGTACTTC.

The chain joins TRBV5-1 to TRBJ2-2, with D perhaps TRBD2 (6 bases). The CDR3 runs 14 residues. Between the trimmed V and J ends, which lost 0 bases and 7 bases, there was a span of 10 bases. Germline CDR1 SGHRS, CDR2 YFSETQ. CDR3 sequence (DNA): TGCGCCAGCAGCTTGGGACTAGTTAACGGGGAGCTGTTTTTT. It encodes CASSLGLVNGELFF.

This chain joins TRBV7-2 and TRBJ2-1, with 10 bases identical to TRBD2. Unmatched junction bases numbered 3, after V lost 5 bases and J lost 2 bases. In germline, CDR1 is SGHTA, CDR2 FQGNSA. The CDR3 consists of 15 residues. The DNA for the CDR3 is TGTGCCAGCAGCCCGAGCGGGAGGGCCTACAATGAGCAGTTCTTC. The encoded protein is CASSPSGRAYNEQFF. Full variable domain (rest looked up from reference TRBV7-2 and TRBJ2-1): GAGVSQSPSNKVTEKGKDVELRCDPISGHTALYWYRQSLGQGLEFLIYFQGNSAPDKSGLPSDRFSAERTGGSVSTLTIQRTQQEDSAVYLCASSPSGRAYNEQFFGPGTRLTVL.

V usage is TRBV28 and J usage is TRBJ2-5, with D perhaps TRBD2 (5 bases). The CDR3 has 15 amino acids. V dropped 3 bases and J dropped 1 base, with 12 bases sitting between them. CDR1 MDHEN and CDR2 SYDVKM come from the germline V gene. The CDR3: CASSFLGAGQETQYF. The CDR3 region has the DNA TGTGCCAGCAGTTTTCTCGGCGCGGGCCAAGAGACCCAGTACTTC. Supplemented by reference TRBV28 and TRBJ2-5, the full variable domain reads DVKVTQSSRYLVKRTGEKVFLECVQDMDHENMFWYRQDPGLGLRLIYFSYDVKMKEKGDIPEGYSVSREKKERFSLILESASTNQTSMYLCASSFLGAGQETQYFGPGTRLLVL.

The V gene is TRBV28, the J gene TRBJ2-7; unclear D gene. This CDR3 comprises 14 residues. Germline-derived CDR1 and CDR2 are MDHEN and SYDVKM. V lost 1 base and J 3 bases, leaving 10 bases between the germline ends. CDR3 amino acids: CASSLSGPSYEQYF. In DNA form, the CDR3 reads TGTGCCAGCAGTTTATCTGGGCCGAGCTACGAGCAGTACTTC.

The J gene is TRBJ1-2, the V gene TRBV10-3; 9 bases match TRBD1. V shed 0 bases and J 2 bases; nucleotides not matched to a gene: 1. The germline gives CDR1 ENHRY, CDR2 SYGVKD. This CDR3 is built from 15 residues. The CDR3 here is CAISESGQGNYGYTF. The CDR3 DNA follows: TGTGCCATCAGTGAGTCAGGACAGGGGAACTATGGCTACACCTTC.

The chain employs TRBV2 and TRBJ1-4; D is uncertain. CDR3 size: 14 residues. V lost 4 bases, J lost 0 bases, and 6 bases lay in between. Per the germline V gene, CDR1 is SNHLY and CDR2 is FYNNEI. CDR3 loop: CASSGLSTNEKLFF. In DNA form, the CDR3 reads TGTGCCAGCAGTGGACTTTCAACTAATGAAAAACTGTTTTTT.

The chain joins TRBV10-3 to TRBJ1-2; D is undetermined. This CDR3 contains 11 residues. Germline assignment: CDR1 ENHRY and CDR2 SYGVKD. The V and J ends lost 9 bases and 8 bases respectively, with 13 bases between them. The CDR3 DNA is TGTGCCATTGGGAGGGCAGACGGCTACACCTTC. It codes for CAIGRADGYTF.

The chain joins TRBV30 to TRBJ2-3, with 12 bases aligning to TRBD2. V was pared by 0 bases and J by 5 bases, with 12 bases of the junction left unmatched. The CDR3 totals 18 residues. Germline assignment: CDR1 GTSNPN and CDR2 SVGIG (reference sequence). The CDR3 sequence: CAWSVLPGASGRVDTQYF. The CDR3 region has the DNA TGTGCCTGGAGTGTACTACCCGGGGCTAGCGGGAGGGTAGATACGCAGTATTTT. Together with reference TRBV30 and TRBJ2-3, the CDR3 gives the full variable domain: SQTIHQWPATLVQPVGSPLSLECTVEGTSNPNLYWYRQAAGRGLQLLFYSVGIGQISSEVPQNLSASRPQDRQFILSSKKLLLSDSGFYLCAWSVLPGASGRVDTQYFGPGTRLTVL.

The chain joins TRBV5-5 to TRBJ2-6; 7 bases map to TRBD1. This CDR3 spans 16 amino acids. Germline CDR1 is SGHKS and CDR2 is YYEKEE (reference sequence). V lost 0 bases and J lost 4; bases outside the gene matches: 4. The CDR3 sequence is CASSLEGAHGANVLTF. The CDR3 DNA is TGTGCCAGCAGCTTGGAGGGGGCGCACGGGGCCAACGTCCTGACTTTC.

The chain links TRBV30 to TRBJ2-7; 10 bases are a match to TRBD1. Germline V gene data show CDR1 as GTSNPN and CDR2 as SVGIG (reference sequence). CDR3 length: 17 amino acids. V dropped 1 base and J dropped 0; count of bases not matched to a gene: 9. The CDR3 here is CAWSGPGQGSSSYEQYF. The CDR3 region has the DNA TGTGCCTGGAGTGGTCCGGGACAGGGGTCCTCCTCCTACGAGCAGTACTTC.

J is TRBJ1-2 and V is TRBV30, with TRBD1 matching 8 bases. Germline V gives CDR1 GTSNPN, CDR2 SVGIG (reference sequence). J lost 6 bases, V lost 4 bases, and 13 bases had no gene match. The length of the CDR3 is 15 residues. The CDR3 DNA is TGTGCCTGGACCGAACCAGGGGGCCCTCCCAATGGCTACACCTTC. Translation: CAWTEPGGPPNGYTF.

CDR3 in amino acids: CASSPNRGNQPQHF. The CDR3 DNA sequence: TGTGCCAGCAGTCCGAACAGGGGGAATCAGCCCCAGCATTTT. The chain joins TRBV6-1 to TRBJ1-5; TRBD1 matches at 8 bases. Germline V lookup: CDR1 MNHNS, CDR2 SASEGT. The trim removed 5 bases at V and 4 bases at J, leaving 4 bases unmatched. CDR3 length equals 14 residues.

This chain links TRBV30 with TRBJ1-2; a weak D match, TRBD1 (6 bases). This CDR3 spans 15 amino acids. V lost 3 bases and J lost 4, with 18 bases in between. Germline V CDR1 and CDR2: GTSNPN, SVGIG (reference sequence). CDR3 bases: TGTGCCTGGAGCACGGGGCAGGGGTTTAGCTATGGCTACACCTTC. This encodes CAWSTGQGFSYGYTF.

The V and J genes are TRBV18 and TRBJ2-1, with D unclear. V was trimmed by 2 bases and J by 4 bases, leaving 6 bases between them. Per the germline V gene, CDR1 is KGHSH and CDR2 is LQKENI. There are 13 residues in the CDR3. The CDR3 coding sequence is TGTGCCAGCTCACCAGCGCTTTACAATGAGCAGTTCTTC. Translated: CASSPALYNEQFF.

The genes are TRBV5-1 and TRBJ2-3, with 14 bases lining up with TRBD2. Germline V gene sequence: CDR1 SGHRS, CDR2 YFSETQ. CDR3 length: 18 residues. Trimming cost V 4 bases and J 4 bases; bases outside gene matches: 11. This CDR3 is CASSRQPGLAGVADTQYF. DNA for the CDR3: TGCGCCAGCAGCCGACAACCGGGACTAGCGGGAGTGGCAGATACGCAGTATTTT. Drawing the rest from reference TRBV5-1 and TRBJ2-3, the complete variable domain is KAGVTQTPRYLIKTRGQQVTLSCSPISGHRSVSWYQQTPGQGLQFLFEYFSETQRNKGNFPGRFSGRQFSNSRSEMNVSTLELGDSALYLCASSRQPGLAGVADTQYFGPGTRLTVL.

The chain carries TRBV21-1 and TRBJ1-1; TRBD1, as called in the table, went unchecked against the DNA. TRBV21-1 is a listed pseudogene. The CDR3 spans 14 residues. As DNA, the CDR3 is TGTGCCAGCAGCTTACAGGGGCTCATCACTGAAGCTTTCTTT. It is translated as CASSLQGLITEAFF.

This chain links TRBV7-2 with TRBJ2-5; TRBD2 aligns across 8 bases. The end of the DNA is better explained by TRBJ2-7, so the J call may be wrong. The CDR3 is 16 residues long. CDR1 SGHTA and CDR2 FQGNSA come from the germline V gene. Here the CDR3 reads CASSLGYSGTLYEQYF. The CDR3 DNA follows: TGTGCCAGCAGCTTAGGGTATAGCGGGACCCTCTACGAGCAGTACTTC.

This chain links TRBV18 with TRBJ1-1, with 9 bases matching TRBD1. The CDR3 sequence is 16 residues long. Germline CDR1 KGHSH, CDR2 LQKENI. With V trimmed by 4 bases and J by 3 bases, 9 bases remained unmatched. CDR3 protein: CASSLTGGTGDTEAFF. The CDR3, as DNA: TGTGCCAGCTCACTCACAGGGGGCACCGGGGACACTGAAGCTTTCTTT.

J is TRBJ2-6 and V is TRBV28, with D unresolved. The CDR3 consists of 16 residues. Between the trimmed V and J ends, which lost 6 bases and 1 base, there was a span of 13 bases. The germline V gene has CDR1 MDHEN and CDR2 SYDVKM. The CDR3 DNA is TGTGCCAGCAGCTTCCCGGGTCCGTCTGGGGCCAACGTCCTGACTTTC. Its translation is CASSFPGPSGANVLTF.

The chain employs TRBV27 and TRBJ1-2, with 8 bases lining up with TRBD1. Trimming at V came to 1 base and at J to 8 bases, leaving 6 bases not matched to a gene. The CDR3 consists of 14 residues. The V gene's germline CDR1 is MNHEY and CDR2 SMNVEV (reference sequence). The CDR3 nucleotides are TGTGCCAGCAGTTTATGGCAGGGGGCTCGCGGCTACACCTTC. Its translation is CASSLWQGARGYTF.

The J gene is TRBJ2-7, the V gene TRBV6-5, with 10 bases identical to TRBD1. This CDR3 is 15 amino acids long. V shed 6 bases and J 1 base; nucleotides not matched to a gene: 6. Germline CDR1 MNHEY, CDR2 SVGAGI. The CDR3 DNA is TGTGCCAGCAGCCCGGACAGGGGGGTATCCTACGAGCAGTACTTC. Protein: CASSPDRGVSYEQYF.

V usage is TRBV7-8 and J usage is TRBJ2-7, with TRBD2 matching over 10 bases. With 5 bases clipped from V and 4 bases from J, the junction kept 5 bases outside the gene matches. This CDR3 spans 14 amino acids. Germline V gene data show CDR1 as SGHVS and CDR2 as FQNEAQ. The CDR3 sequence: CASSRGLAAYEQYF. The CDR3 DNA follows: TGTGCCAGCAGCCGAGGACTAGCGGCTTACGAGCAGTACTTC.

The chain carries TRBV6-1 and TRBJ1-1, with D maybe TRBD1 (6 bases). The CDR3 contains 13 residues. Deletions cut 7 bases from V and 1 base from J, with 10 bases between. The germline CDR1 and CDR2 sequences are MNHNS and SASEGT. The CDR3 is CASTWTENTEAFF. The CDR3 DNA is TGTGCCAGCACCTGGACAGAGAACACTGAAGCTTTCTTT.